Listed below are T cell receptor beta chains from one sample, sequenced in a study of tumor T cells in aggressive B-cell lymphoma. The data were produced by immunoSEQ multiplex PCR, yet TCRdb's version contains in-frame clones alone and is incomplete. This table lists about a hundred clones. Source material: tumor tissue. The origin of the receptors is an adult with diffuse large B cell lymphoma. The CDR3 runs from the conserved cysteine through the conserved F or W. The D gene is left open where the match is weak. Clone size is shown for a subset of rows, as once, few, many or a class of expanded clone.

j_call d_call clone_size v_call cdr3_nt cdr3_aa
TRBJ2-1 TRBD1 . TRBV4-1 TGCGCCAGCAGCTTTAGGGAGGGACAGGGTACCAATGAGCAGTTCTTC CASSFREGQGTNEQFF
TRBJ2-2 . . TRBV29-1 TGCAGCGTACTACAATCCTCGAACACCGGGGAGCTGTTTTTT CSVLQSSNTGELFF
TRBJ2-2 TRBD2 . TRBV9 TGTGCCAGCAGCTCTCTAAGAGCTAGCGGGTCCACCGGGGAGCTGTTTTTT CASSSLRASGSTGELFF
TRBJ1-3 TRBD1 . TRBV6-1 TGTGCCAGCAGTGGACAGGGGAGAAACACCATATATTTT CASSGQGRNTIYF
TRBJ1-2 TRBD1 . TRBV29-1 TGCAGCGTTGTCGGGACAGGGTATGGCTACACCTTC CSVVGTGYGYTF
TRBJ1-4 . . TRBV14 TGTGCCAGCAGCCCGACTCAAGCAACTAATGAAAAACTGTTTTTT CASSPTQATNEKLFF
TRBJ2-2 . . TRBV9 TGTGCCAGCAGCGTAGTCCAGGATTTAAACACCGGGGAGCTGTTTTTT CASSVVQDLNTGELFF
TRBJ2-7 . . TRBV6-5 TGTGCCAGCAGTTGGGGGGGCAAGTACGAGCAGTACTTC CASSWGGKYEQYF
TRBJ1-3 . . TRBV2 TGTGCCAGCCTCGGGGAGACCTATGGAAACACCATATATTTT CASLGETYGNTIYF
TRBJ2-5 TRBD1 . TRBV7-9 TGTGCCAGCAGATCAGACAGGGGACAAGAGACCCAGTACTTC CASRSDRGQETQYF
TRBJ2-5 TRBD2 . TRBV9 TGTGCCAGCAGCGGATTAGCGGGGGGGCCGGGGGAGACCCAGTACTTC CASSGLAGGPGETQYF
TRBJ2-5 TRBD1 . TRBV7-9 TGTGCCAGCAGATCAGACAGGGTACAAGAGACCCAGTACTTC CASRSDRVQETQYF
TRBJ1-1 . once TRBV5-1 TGCGCCAGCAGAGCTGACAGTACCTTGGTCGCTTTCTTT CASRADSTLVAFF
TRBJ2-5 . . TRBV29-1 TGCAGCGCAGGCGCGGGCCTCAGTGAGCAGTACTTC CSAGAGLSEQYF
TRBJ2-2 . . TRBV19 TGTGCCAGTAGTATAGAGATCCGAGTGACCGGGGAGCTGTTTTTT CASSIEIRVTGELFF
TRBJ2-2 TRBD1 . TRBV19 TGCGCCAGTAGTGGGGACAGGGTAAACACCGGGGAGCTGTTTTTT CASSGDRVNTGELFF
TRBJ2-7 . . TRBV7-3 TGTGCCAGCAGCTTAGAGGCGGGTTACGAGCAGTACTTC CASSLEAGYEQYF
TRBJ2-7 TRBD1 . TRBV7-2 TGTGCCAGCAGCAGTACAGGGGTCGAGCAGTACTTC CASSSTGVEQYF
TRBJ1-1 . . TRBV15 TGTGCCACCAGCCAGGGGTGGAACATTGAAGCTTTCTTT CATSQGWNIEAFF
TRBJ1-5 TRBD1 . TRBV7-8 TGTGTCAGCAGCTTAGTAGGGGACAGGGGCAATCAGCCCCAGCATTTT CVSSLVGDRGNQPQHF
TRBJ2-3 TRBD2 . TRBV18 TGTGCCAGCTCACCCCGGGGAGGGGCCGATACGCAGTATTTT CASSPRGGADTQYF
TRBJ1-2 . . TRBV7-9 TGTGCCAGCAGCTTGACAGCTAACTATGGCTACACCTTC CASSLTANYGYTF
TRBJ2-5 . . TRBV27 TGTGCCAGCAGTGTACAGAGTCAAGAGACCCAGTACTTC CASSVQSQETQYF
TRBJ2-5 TRBD2 . TRBV9 TGTGCCAGCAGCGGGACTAGCGGGGTAGCGGAGACCCAGTACTTC CASSGTSGVAETQYF
TRBJ1-1 . . TRBV18 TGTGCCAGCTCGTCGACGGGACACCAGAACACTGAAGCTTTCTTT CASSSTGHQNTEAFF
TRBJ2-3 . . TRBV18 TGTGCCAGCTCACCACAGACAGCTACTAGCACAGATACGCAGTATTTT CASSPQTATSTDTQYF
TRBJ2-1 TRBD2 . TRBV6-5 TGTGCCAGCAGTTCCCAAGGGCGGGGGGGATATGAGCAGTTCTTC CASSSQGRGGYEQFF
TRBJ2-7 . . TRBV7-9 TGTGCCAGCAGCCGGACAGACTACGAGCAGTACTTC CASSRTDYEQYF
TRBJ1-1 TRBD1 . TRBV28 TGTGCCAGCAGTTTAAGCAGGGGGCGAAGAGCTTTCTTT CASSLSRGRRAFF
TRBJ2-1 . . TRBV7-9 TGTGCCAGCAGCCTCGCAAGGAGGGATGAGCAGTTCTTC CASSLARRDEQFF
TRBJ1-1 TRBD1 . TRBV18 TGTGCCAGCTCACCAATGGGACAGCAGAACACTGAAGCTTTCTTT CASSPMGQQNTEAFF
TRBJ2-1 TRBD1 once TRBV5-1 TGCGCCAGCAGCGAAACAGGGGCCTCCTACAATGAGCAGTTCTTC CASSETGASYNEQFF
TRBJ2-3 . . TRBV4-2 TGTGCCAGCAGCGGGGGGGCCGCCCACACAGATACGCAGTATTTT CASSGGAAHTDTQYF
TRBJ1-5 TRBD1 . TRBV7-8 TGTGCCAGCAGCTTAGTAGGGGACAGGGGCAATCAGCCCCAGCATTTT CASSLVGDRGNQPQHF
TRBJ2-7 . . TRBV28 TGTGCCAGCAGTTTAAACAGGCCGCCCTACGAGCAGTACTTC CASSLNRPPYEQYF
TRBJ1-2 TRBD1 . TRBV4-1 TGCGCCAACAGAAAGGGACAGGGGAATTCTTATGGCTACACCTTC CANRKGQGNSYGYTF
TRBJ2-3 TRBD1 . TRBV6-5 TGTGCCAGCAGCAGGACAGGTAGCACAGATACGCAGTATTTT CASSRTGSTDTQYF
TRBJ2-1 TRBD2 once TRBV27 TGTGCCAGCAGTCCTTTGGGACTAGCGGGAACGAATGAGCAGTTCTTC CASSPLGLAGTNEQFF
TRBJ1-3 . . TRBV7-6 TGTGCCAGCAGTTTTACAGGGTCTGGAAACACCATATATTTT CASSFTGSGNTIYF
TRBJ2-5 . . TRBV18 TGTGCCAGCTCACCCACGAACGGGAAGACCCAGTACTTC CASSPTNGKTQYF
TRBJ2-7 TRBD1 . TRBV4-1 TGCGCCAGCAGCCAAGGTCCACCAAGCCAGGGGGCTCATGAGCAGTACTTC CASSQGPPSQGAHEQYF
TRBJ2-3 TRBD2 once TRBV5-1 TGCGCCAGCAGCCAGGGACTTTCGGTAGGACTAGCGGGCCACACAGATACGCAGTATTTT CASSQGLSVGLAGHTDTQYF
TRBJ2-7 . . TRBV12-5 TGTGCTAGTGGTTCTCAAGCCGTGTACCCCTACGAGCAGTACTTC CASGSQAVYPYEQYF
TRBJ2-5 . . TRBV5-6 TGTGCCAGCAGCTTTTGGGAGGGGGGGCAAGAGACCCAGTACTTC CASSFWEGGQETQYF
TRBJ2-7 TRBD1 . TRBV7-6 TGTGCCAGCAGCTTAGGACACAGGGGCAACTACGAGCAGTACTTC CASSLGHRGNYEQYF
TRBJ2-2 . . TRBV11-2 TGTGCCAGCAGAGACGGGGGTAGTTACACCGGGGAGCTGTTTTTT CASRDGGSYTGELFF
TRBJ2-1 . . TRBV7-2 TGTGCCAGCAGCTTAGTAGGAGGGGGCAAACGCAATGAGCAGTTCTTC CASSLVGGGKRNEQFF
TRBJ2-2 . . TRBV7-9 TGTGCCAGCACCCCCCCCATCACCGGGGAGCTGTTTTTT CASTPPITGELFF
TRBJ2-3 TRBD2 . TRBV4-1 TGCGCCAGCAGCCAGCCGGGACTAGCATTCGCAGATACGCAGTATTTT CASSQPGLAFADTQYF